A selection of T cell receptor beta chains follows, all from one sample in a study of beta chain features in type 1 diabetes. The protocol was immunoSEQ multiplex PCR, while the TCRdb copy is restricted to in-frame clones and leaves out a portion. The table includes some 330,000 clones, around an eighth detected once. Sample: naive CD4+ T cells from blood. The source is a woman aged 18-29 years with type 1 diabetes. Both conserved end residues are part of each CDR3. A D gene is named only where the DNA matches it firmly. Only some rows state a clone size, as once, few, many or a class for expanded clones.

v_call: TRBV29-1; clone_size: NA; d_call: NA; j_call: TRBJ2-2; cdr3_length: 13; cdr3_aa: CSVRRGNTGELFF; cdr3_nt: TGCAGCGTCAGGCGGGGGAACACCGGGGAGCTGTTTTTT
v_call: TRBV28; clone_size: NA; d_call: NA; j_call: TRBJ2-5; cdr3_length: 14; cdr3_aa: CASSSAAVQETQYF; cdr3_nt: TGTGCCAGCAGTTCGGCGGCCGTCCAAGAGACCCAGTACTTC
v_call: TRBV9; clone_size: NA; d_call: TRBD2; j_call: TRBJ2-7; cdr3_length: 15; cdr3_aa: CASSVRDGTSDEQYF; cdr3_nt: TGTGCCAGCAGCGTCAGAGACGGGACTAGCGACGAGCAGTACTTC
v_call: TRBV5-4; clone_size: few; d_call: TRBD1; j_call: TRBJ1-1; cdr3_length: 12; cdr3_aa: CASSIDRAGAFF; cdr3_nt: TGTGCCAGCAGCATAGACAGGGCGGGCGCTTTCTTT
v_call: TRBV5-1; clone_size: few; d_call: NA; j_call: TRBJ2-6; cdr3_length: 16; cdr3_aa: CASSLRGLSGANVLTF; cdr3_nt: TGCGCCAGCAGCTTGCGCGGACTCTCTGGGGCCAACGTCCTGACTTTC
v_call: TRBV18; clone_size: NA; d_call: NA; j_call: TRBJ2-7; cdr3_length: 15; cdr3_aa: CASSRMNRGGYEQYF; cdr3_nt: TGTGCCAGCTCACGTATGAACAGGGGGGGTTACGAGCAGTACTTC
v_call: TRBV7-9; clone_size: NA; d_call: NA; j_call: TRBJ2-7; cdr3_length: 13; cdr3_aa: CASSDWTAYEQYF; cdr3_nt: TGTGCCAGCAGCGATTGGACAGCTTACGAGCAGTACTTC
v_call: TRBV30; clone_size: few; d_call: NA; j_call: TRBJ1-1; cdr3_length: 13; cdr3_aa: CAWNGGPNTEAFF; cdr3_nt: TGTGCCTGGAACGGGGGACCGAACACTGAAGCTTTCTTT
v_call: TRBV28; clone_size: NA; d_call: NA; j_call: TRBJ2-7; cdr3_length: 15; cdr3_aa: CASSIPTTGGYEQYF; cdr3_nt: TGTGCCAGCAGTATCCCGACGACCGGGGGCTACGAGCAGTACTTC
v_call: TRBV7-9; clone_size: few; d_call: TRBD1; j_call: TRBJ2-7; cdr3_length: 18; cdr3_aa: CASSLAVPRTGRVDEQYF; cdr3_nt: TGTGCCAGCAGCTTAGCGGTGCCCCGGACAGGGCGTGTGGACGAGCAGTACTTC
v_call: TRBV4-2; clone_size: NA; d_call: NA; j_call: TRBJ2-7; cdr3_length: 13; cdr3_aa: CASSQVAADEQYF; cdr3_nt: TGTGCCAGCAGCCAAGTGGCAGCGGACGAGCAGTACTTC
v_call: TRBV25-1; clone_size: NA; d_call: NA; j_call: TRBJ1-5; cdr3_length: 12; cdr3_aa: CASRESNQPQHF; cdr3_nt: TGTGCCAGCCGGGAGAGCAATCAGCCCCAGCATTTT
v_call: TRBV29-1; clone_size: few; d_call: TRBD2; j_call: TRBJ2-7; cdr3_length: 14; cdr3_aa: CSVARAGEGYEQYF; cdr3_nt: TGCAGCGTAGCTCGGGCGGGAGAGGGCTACGAGCAGTACTTC
v_call: TRBV7-2; clone_size: NA; d_call: NA; j_call: TRBJ2-3; cdr3_length: 12; cdr3_aa: CASSLGLDTQYF; cdr3_nt: TGTGCCAGCAGCTTGGGCTTGGATACGCAGTATTTT
v_call: TRBV30; clone_size: few; d_call: TRBD2; j_call: TRBJ2-1; cdr3_length: 14; cdr3_aa: CAWSMTTSGNEQFF; cdr3_nt: TGTGCCTGGAGTATGACGACTAGCGGCAATGAGCAGTTCTTC
v_call: TRBV2; clone_size: few; d_call: NA; j_call: TRBJ2-7; cdr3_length: 12; cdr3_aa: CASSPQGWEQYF; cdr3_nt: TGTGCCAGCAGTCCCCAGGGGTGGGAGCAGTACTTC
v_call: TRBV15; clone_size: NA; d_call: NA; j_call: TRBJ2-3; cdr3_length: 14; cdr3_aa: CATSTPGGSDTQYF; cdr3_nt: TGTGCCACCAGCACCCCCGGAGGTTCAGATACGCAGTATTTT
v_call: TRBV30; clone_size: NA; d_call: NA; j_call: TRBJ2-3; cdr3_length: 14; cdr3_aa: CACSGWGSGDTQYF; cdr3_nt: TGTGCCTGCAGTGGGTGGGGTAGCGGCGATACGCAGTATTTT
v_call: TRBV18; clone_size: few; d_call: NA; j_call: TRBJ2-5; cdr3_length: 13; cdr3_aa: CASSPNRVETQYF; cdr3_nt: TGTGCCAGCTCACCCAACAGGGTCGAGACCCAGTACTTC
v_call: TRBV2; clone_size: few; d_call: TRBD1; j_call: TRBJ2-7; cdr3_length: 13; cdr3_aa: CASRKDRVYEQYF; cdr3_nt: TGTGCCAGCAGGAAAGACAGGGTCTACGAGCAGTACTTC
v_call: TRBV11-3; clone_size: few; d_call: NA; j_call: TRBJ2-3; cdr3_length: 14; cdr3_aa: CASSLGTSTDTQYF; cdr3_nt: TGTGCCAGCAGCTTAGGCACTTCGACAGATACGCAGTATTTT
v_call: TRBV7-2; clone_size: NA; d_call: NA; j_call: TRBJ1-6; cdr3_length: 13; cdr3_aa: CASSSNQGRPLHF; cdr3_nt: TGTGCCAGCAGCTCGAACCAGGGTCGACCCCTCCACTTT
v_call: TRBV7-2; clone_size: NA; d_call: NA; j_call: TRBJ2-1; cdr3_length: 15; cdr3_aa: CASSLRTIPYNEQFF; cdr3_nt: TGTGCCAGCAGCTTGAGAACGATCCCCTACAATGAGCAGTTCTTC
v_call: TRBV23-1; clone_size: few; d_call: TRBD1; j_call: TRBJ2-5; cdr3_length: 15; cdr3_aa: CASSHPGTAQETQYF; cdr3_nt: TGCGCCAGCAGTCACCCCGGGACAGCCCAAGAGACCCAGTACTTC
v_call: TRBV9; clone_size: NA; d_call: NA; j_call: TRBJ2-1; cdr3_length: 14; cdr3_aa: CASSVELLYNEQFF; cdr3_nt: TGTGCCAGCAGCGTAGAGCTCCTTTACAATGAGCAGTTCTTC
v_call: TRBV28; clone_size: NA; d_call: NA; j_call: TRBJ2-7; cdr3_length: 13; cdr3_aa: CASGNSGGYEQYF; cdr3_nt: TGTGCCAGCGGGAACTCTGGAGGCTACGAGCAGTACTTC
v_call: TRBV14; clone_size: NA; d_call: NA; j_call: TRBJ1-2; cdr3_length: 14; cdr3_aa: CASSQRAGLYGYTF; cdr3_nt: TGTGCCAGCAGCCAGAGGGCAGGTCTCTATGGCTACACCTTC
v_call: TRBV4-3; clone_size: NA; d_call: TRBD1; j_call: TRBJ2-3; cdr3_length: 15; cdr3_aa: CASSSMGQGTDTQYF; cdr3_nt: TGCGCCAGCAGCTCCATGGGACAGGGGACAGATACGCAGTATTTT
v_call: TRBV30; clone_size: NA; d_call: NA; j_call: TRBJ2-2; cdr3_length: 16; cdr3_aa: CAWSSLGGANTRELFF; cdr3_nt: TGTGCCTGGAGTAGCCTCGGCGGAGCCAACACCCGGGAGCTGTTTTTT
v_call: TRBV30; clone_size: NA; d_call: NA; j_call: TRBJ2-7; cdr3_length: 13; cdr3_aa: CAWSRALGYEQYF; cdr3_nt: TGTGCCTGGAGTCGAGCACTTGGCTACGAGCAGTACTTC
v_call: TRBV10-3; clone_size: few; d_call: NA; j_call: TRBJ2-1; cdr3_length: 15; cdr3_aa: CAIKVGRTEYNEQFF; cdr3_nt: TGTGCCATCAAAGTTGGGCGGACAGAATACAATGAGCAGTTCTTC
v_call: TRBV9; clone_size: NA; d_call: NA; j_call: TRBJ1-2; cdr3_length: 15; cdr3_aa: CASSGTNSFNYGYTF; cdr3_nt: TGTGCCAGCAGCGGGACAAATTCCTTTAACTATGGCTACACCTTC
v_call: TRBV29-1; clone_size: NA; d_call: NA; j_call: TRBJ2-7; cdr3_length: 12; cdr3_aa: CSVGLNFYEQYF; cdr3_nt: TGCAGCGTTGGACTTAACTTCTACGAGCAGTACTTC
v_call: TRBV18; clone_size: few; d_call: NA; j_call: TRBJ2-5; cdr3_length: 16; cdr3_aa: CASSPRTVVGGETQYF; cdr3_nt: TGTGCCAGCTCACCAAGGACGGTTGTGGGAGGAGAGACCCAGTACTTC
v_call: TRBV9; clone_size: few; d_call: TRBD2; j_call: TRBJ2-2; cdr3_length: 15; cdr3_aa: CASSELATNTGELFF; cdr3_nt: TGTGCCAGCAGCGAACTAGCGACGAACACCGGGGAGCTGTTTTTT
v_call: TRBV5-4; clone_size: NA; d_call: TRBD2; j_call: TRBJ2-7; cdr3_length: 16; cdr3_aa: CASSYQLESGRYEQYF; cdr3_nt: TGTGCCAGCAGCTACCAGCTGGAAAGCGGGAGGTACGAGCAGTACTTC
v_call: TRBV10-3; clone_size: NA; d_call: NA; j_call: TRBJ2-1; cdr3_length: 12; cdr3_aa: CAISETGNEQFF; cdr3_nt: TGTGCCATCAGTGAGACGGGTAATGAGCAGTTCTTC
v_call: TRBV4-3; clone_size: few; d_call: NA; j_call: TRBJ2-1; cdr3_length: 14; cdr3_aa: CASSQDLRENEQFF; cdr3_nt: TGCGCCAGCAGCCAAGATCTCAGGGAAAATGAGCAGTTCTTC
v_call: TRBV19; clone_size: NA; d_call: NA; j_call: TRBJ1-2; cdr3_length: 14; cdr3_aa: CASSFLGSNYGYTF; cdr3_nt: TGTGCCAGTAGTTTTCTGGGCAGCAACTATGGCTACACCTTC
v_call: TRBV4-2; clone_size: few; d_call: NA; j_call: TRBJ2-7; cdr3_length: 15; cdr3_aa: CASSRGNLDAYEQYF; cdr3_nt: TGTGCCAGCAGCCGAGGGAACCTGGACGCCTACGAGCAGTACTTC
v_call: TRBV7-2; clone_size: NA; d_call: NA; j_call: TRBJ1-2; cdr3_length: 13; cdr3_aa: CASSLNRVRGYTF; cdr3_nt: TGTGCCAGCAGTCTAAACAGGGTGAGGGGCTACACCTTC
v_call: TRBV7-9; clone_size: few; d_call: TRBD1; j_call: TRBJ1-5; cdr3_length: 15; cdr3_aa: CASSSSTGGRQPQHF; cdr3_nt: TGTGCCAGCAGCTCATCTACAGGGGGTCGGCAGCCCCAGCATTTT
v_call: TRBV11-2; clone_size: NA; d_call: TRBD1; j_call: TRBJ2-6; cdr3_length: 15; cdr3_aa: CASSPRGRGANVLTF; cdr3_nt: TGTGCCAGCAGTCCCAGGGGGCGCGGGGCCAACGTCCTGACTTTC
v_call: TRBV6-9; clone_size: NA; d_call: NA; j_call: TRBJ2-3; cdr3_length: 12; cdr3_aa: CASRGLTDTQYF; cdr3_nt: TGTGCCAGCAGGGGACTTACAGATACGCAGTATTTT
v_call: TRBV4-1; clone_size: NA; d_call: NA; j_call: TRBJ2-6; cdr3_length: 17; cdr3_aa: CASSQNHRVSGANVLTF; cdr3_nt: TGCGCCAGCAGCCAGAACCACAGGGTATCTGGGGCCAACGTCCTGACTTTC
v_call: TRBV19; clone_size: few; d_call: TRBD1; j_call: TRBJ1-6; cdr3_length: 13; cdr3_aa: CASYAGGFSPLHF; cdr3_nt: TGTGCCAGCTACGCAGGGGGCTTTTCACCCCTCCACTTT
v_call: TRBV11-3; clone_size: NA; d_call: TRBD1; j_call: TRBJ2-2; cdr3_length: 16; cdr3_aa: CASSPRQGEGTGELFF; cdr3_nt: TGTGCCAGCAGCCCCCGACAGGGGGAGGGCACCGGGGAGCTGTTTTTT
v_call: TRBV7-9; clone_size: few; d_call: TRBD2; j_call: TRBJ2-2; cdr3_length: 17; cdr3_aa: CASGLTSGGPGFGELFF; cdr3_nt: TGTGCCAGCGGCCTGACTAGCGGGGGCCCGGGATTCGGGGAGCTGTTTTTT
v_call: TRBV29-1; clone_size: few; d_call: NA; j_call: TRBJ2-7; cdr3_length: 15; cdr3_aa: CSVEAKRGSTYEQYF; cdr3_nt: TGCAGCGTTGAAGCTAAACGGGGGAGCACCTACGAGCAGTACTTC
v_call: TRBV6-1; clone_size: NA; d_call: NA; j_call: TRBJ1-2; cdr3_length: 14; cdr3_aa: CASFAVAGYYGYTF; cdr3_nt: TGTGCCAGCTTCGCTGTAGCAGGGTACTATGGCTACACCTTC
v_call: TRBV10-3; clone_size: NA; d_call: NA; j_call: TRBJ2-7; cdr3_length: 12; cdr3_aa: CAISGGNYEQYF; cdr3_nt: TGTGCCATCAGTGGCGGGAACTACGAGCAGTACTTC
v_call: TRBV20-1; clone_size: few; d_call: NA; j_call: TRBJ2-5; cdr3_length: 11; cdr3_aa: CSAPPVKTQYF; cdr3_nt: TGCAGTGCCCCTCCCGTAAAGACCCAGTACTTC
v_call: TRBV6-1; clone_size: few; d_call: NA; j_call: TRBJ2-7; cdr3_length: 11; cdr3_aa: CASTLDYEQYF; cdr3_nt: TGTGCCAGCACTCTAGACTACGAGCAGTACTTC
v_call: TRBV7-2; clone_size: NA; d_call: TRBD1; j_call: TRBJ2-5; cdr3_length: 14; cdr3_aa: CASSQPGQQETQYF; cdr3_nt: TGTGCCAGCAGCCAACCGGGACAGCAAGAGACCCAGTACTTC
v_call: TRBV19; clone_size: NA; d_call: NA; j_call: TRBJ2-5; cdr3_length: 13; cdr3_aa: CASSMVLRGTQYF; cdr3_nt: TGTGCCAGTAGTATGGTGCTACGCGGGACCCAGTACTTC